This T cell receptor beta chain was identified during a study of blood T cell repertoires in COVID-19. Across the whole study: Samples taken during acute and convalescent COVID-19 were collected in the United States, Italy and Spain.

Data came from immunoSEQ multiplex PCR; TCRdb stores just in-frame clones and leaves some out. The data contain more than 85,000 clones, roughly 80% of them singletons. V lost 3 bases, J lost 5 bases, and 5 bases lay in between. The CDR3 has 10 residues. Germline V lookup: CDR1 SQVTM, CDR2 ANQGSEA. This clonotype originated in a woman aged 60-75 years with acute or convalescent COVID-19. This chain joins TRBV29-1 and TRBJ2-7; the D is unclear. Sequencing input: peripheral blood. CDR3: CSVDADEQYF. The CDR3 DNA is TGCAGCGTTGACGCAGACGAGCAGTACTTC.